A selection of T cell receptor beta chains follows, all from one sample in a study of blood T cell repertoires in COVID-19. Profiled with immunoSEQ multiplex PCR; TCRdb holds only in-frame clones, not every one. This sample carries about 200,000 clones, approximately 86% of them seen once, and the ten largest clones take around 3%. Specimen: peripheral blood. The source of these receptors is a man aged 60 to 69 with acute or convalescent COVID-19. Each CDR3 is given with its conserved first and last residue. Fields, in order: CDR3 protein, CDR3 DNA, V gene, D gene, J gene, clone size. The D gene is left open where the match is weak. Not all rows give a size; the values are once, few, many and, for expanded clones, a class.

CASSLAWEGTKETQYF,TGTGCCAGCAGCTTGGCCTGGGAGGGGACGAAAGAGACCCAGTACTTC,TRBV5-5,TRBD2,TRBJ2-5,NA
CASSQRDNTEAFF,TGTGCCAGCAGCCAGCGGGACAACACTGAAGCTTTCTTT,TRBV3-1/TRBV3-2,NA,TRBJ1-1,NA
CASGLISTGTGGWGYTF,TGTGCTAGTGGTTTGATCTCCACCGGGACAGGGGGCTGGGGCTACACCTTC,TRBV12-5,TRBD1,TRBJ1-2,few
CASSLGGLAGGNRETQYF,TGTGCCAGCAGTTTAGGGGGACTAGCGGGGGGAAACAGAGAGACCCAGTACTTC,TRBV27,TRBD2,TRBJ2-5,NA
CASRGDRGHGYTF,TGTGCCAGCAGGGGAGACAGGGGGCACGGCTACACCTTC,TRBV12-3/TRBV12-4,TRBD1,TRBJ1-2,NA
CASSPGQSSTDTQYF,TGTGCCAGCAGCCCCGGACAAAGTAGCACAGATACGCAGTATTTT,TRBV6-4,NA,TRBJ2-3,NA
CASSLGQGSEAFF,TGTGCCAGCAGCTTAGGACAGGGCTCTGAAGCTTTCTTT,TRBV7-9,TRBD1,TRBJ1-1,NA
CASSLRGAREKLFF,TGTGCCAGCAGCCTGCGGGGGGCGAGGGAAAAACTGTTTTTT,TRBV7-9,NA,TRBJ1-4,NA
CASSLSAGGRWETQYF,TGTGCCAGCAGCTTATCCGCGGGGGGGCGGTGGGAGACCCAGTACTTC,TRBV11-1,TRBD2,TRBJ2-5,NA
CASRLEAGGLYEQYF,TGTGCCAGCAGGCTTGAGGCGGGGGGGCTTTACGAGCAGTACTTC,TRBV7-2,TRBD2,TRBJ2-7,few
CASSEAAAGELFF,TGTGCCAGCAGTGAAGCGGCGGCCGGGGAGCTGTTTTTT,TRBV2,NA,TRBJ2-2,few
CASRRQGSTDTQYF,TGTGCCAGCAGGAGACAGGGTAGCACAGATACGCAGTATTTT,TRBV6-5,TRBD1,TRBJ2-3,NA
CASSHQGAANNEQFF,TGTGCCAGCAGTCACCAGGGGGCAGCTAACAATGAGCAGTTCTTC,TRBV6-5,TRBD1,TRBJ2-1,once
CASSQGLGQGNEKLFF,TGCGCCAGCAGCCAAGGCCTCGGACAGGGAAATGAAAAACTGTTTTTT,TRBV4-1,TRBD1,TRBJ1-4,NA
CASSLDQGAAYNEQFF,TGTGCCAGCAGCTTAGACCAGGGGGCGGCCTACAATGAGCAGTTCTTC,TRBV7-9,TRBD1,TRBJ2-1,few
CASSQDRGGGMNTEAFF,TGCGCCAGCAGCCAAGATAGGGGGGGCGGCATGAACACTGAAGCTTTCTTT,TRBV4-3,NA,TRBJ1-1,NA
CASSQVTGTGSYTF,TGTGCCAGCAGCCAAGTAACCGGGACAGGGAGCTACACCTTC,TRBV3-1/TRBV3-2,TRBD1,TRBJ1-2,NA
CASTRWNTEAFF,TGTGCCAGTACTCGGTGGAACACTGAAGCTTTCTTT,TRBV19,NA,TRBJ1-1,NA
CSVELRQGAREQYF,TGCAGCGTTGAACTCCGACAGGGGGCGCGGGAGCAGTACTTC,TRBV29-1,TRBD1,TRBJ2-7,NA
CASSRTSGGSYEQYF,TGTGCCAGCAGTAGGACTAGCGGGGGGTCCTACGAGCAGTACTTC,TRBV27,TRBD2,TRBJ2-7,NA
CASSYPRGQRGNTEAFF,TGTGCCAGCAGTTACCCCAGGGGGCAGAGGGGGAACACTGAAGCTTTCTTT,TRBV6-7,TRBD1,TRBJ1-1,NA
CASSLVGPNQPQHF,TGCGCCAGCAGCTTGGTTGGGCCTAATCAGCCCCAGCATTTT,TRBV5-1,NA,TRBJ1-5,few
CASRLTSGGADEQFF,TGTGCCAGCAGGCTGACTAGCGGGGGGGCAGATGAGCAGTTCTTC,TRBV2,TRBD2,TRBJ2-1,NA
CASSPGQGATEAFF,TGTGCCAGTAGTCCCGGACAGGGGGCCACTGAAGCTTTCTTT,TRBV19,TRBD1,TRBJ1-1,NA
CASSSRGQNQETQYF,TGCGCCAGCAGCTCGAGGGGACAGAACCAAGAGACCCAGTACTTC,TRBV5-1,TRBD1,TRBJ2-5,NA
CSVEKGQGHGYTF,TGCAGCGTTGAAAAGGGACAGGGGCATGGCTACACCTTC,TRBV29-1,TRBD1,TRBJ1-2,NA
CATSRASGTGSSEQYF,TGTGCCACCAGCAGAGCATCCGGGACAGGGTCTTCCGAGCAGTACTTC,TRBV15,TRBD1,TRBJ2-7,NA
CASSPIAGAKNIQYF,TGTGCCAGCAGCCCAATAGCGGGGGCCAAAAACATTCAGTACTTC,TRBV3-1/TRBV3-2,TRBD2,TRBJ2-4,NA
CASSRSLRAGAQPNQPQHF,TGTGCCAGCAGCCGATCACTGAGGGCAGGGGCTCAACCGAATCAGCCCCAGCATTTT,TRBV6-2/TRBV6-3,NA,TRBJ1-5,NA
CASSPSGSLNTGELFF,TGTGCCAGCAGTCCGTCAGGGTCTTTGAACACCGGGGAGCTGTTTTTT,TRBV6-2/TRBV6-3,NA,TRBJ2-2,NA
CASSRWTGGDYGYTF,TGTGCCAGCAGCCGATGGACAGGGGGCGACTATGGCTACACCTTC,TRBV27,TRBD1,TRBJ1-2,NA
CSVTGVGYEQYF,TGCAGCGTTACAGGGGTTGGCTACGAGCAGTACTTC,TRBV29-1,TRBD1,TRBJ2-7,NA
CASSLSPGGGYEQYF,TGTGCCAGCAGCTTAAGCCCAGGGGGCGGTTACGAGCAGTACTTC,TRBV7-2,TRBD1,TRBJ2-7,NA
CASSAQLRQDSRNYGYTF,TGTGCCAGCTCAGCACAGTTACGTCAGGACAGCCGTAACTATGGCTACACCTTC,TRBV18,NA,TRBJ1-2,NA
CASSLGAPANYNEQFF,TGCGCCAGCAGCTTGGGGGCTCCCGCCAACTACAATGAGCAGTTCTTC,TRBV5-1,NA,TRBJ2-1,NA
CASSFPIEDTEAFF,TGTGCCAGCAGCTTTCCCATTGAGGACACTGAAGCTTTCTTT,TRBV13,NA,TRBJ1-1,NA
CASSLDFRDRPYEQYF,TGTGCCAGCAGCTTAGATTTCCGGGACAGACCCTACGAGCAGTACTTC,TRBV11-2,TRBD1,TRBJ2-7,NA
CASSTTRGAEAFF,TGTGCCAGTAGTACTACCCGCGGAGCTGAAGCTTTCTTT,TRBV19,NA,TRBJ1-1,NA
CASSNTGTGAEAFF,TGTGCCAGTAGCAATACAGGGACAGGGGCTGAAGCTTTCTTT,TRBV19,TRBD1,TRBJ1-1,NA
CASSLTRGDSSYNEQFF,TGTGCCAGCAGCTTAACGCGCGGGGACAGCTCCTACAATGAGCAGTTCTTC,TRBV7-3,NA,TRBJ2-1,NA
CASSYMDRINEQFF,TGTGCCAGCAGTTACATGGACAGGATCAATGAGCAGTTCTTC,TRBV6-6,TRBD1,TRBJ2-1,NA